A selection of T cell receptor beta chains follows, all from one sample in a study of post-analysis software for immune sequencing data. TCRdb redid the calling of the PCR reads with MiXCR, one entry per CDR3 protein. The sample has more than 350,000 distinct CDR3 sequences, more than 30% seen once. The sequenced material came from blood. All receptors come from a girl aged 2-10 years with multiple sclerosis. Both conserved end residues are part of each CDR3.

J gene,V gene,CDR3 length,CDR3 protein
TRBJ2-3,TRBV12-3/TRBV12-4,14,CASSLGGIADTQYF
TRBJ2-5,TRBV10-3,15,CAISDPGQGGETQYF
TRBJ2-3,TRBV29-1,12,CSVEGHENTQYF
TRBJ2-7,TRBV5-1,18,CASSLGLAGGLDSYEQYF
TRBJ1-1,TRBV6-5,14,CASSYTGLNTEAFF
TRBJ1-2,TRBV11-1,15,CASSLTVAGNYGHTF
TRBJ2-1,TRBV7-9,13,CASSPTVYNEQFF
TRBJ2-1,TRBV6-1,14,CASTIDRDYNEQFF
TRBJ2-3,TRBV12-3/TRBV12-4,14,CASRASGSGDTQYF
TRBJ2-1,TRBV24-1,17,CATSDLEPSGRSDEQFF
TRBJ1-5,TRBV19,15,CASSKGSTLNQPQHF
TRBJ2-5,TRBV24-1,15,CATSPGLAGKETQYF
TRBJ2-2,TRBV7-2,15,CASSFGTGHTGELFF
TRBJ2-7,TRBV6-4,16,CASSDSDGEKSYEQYF
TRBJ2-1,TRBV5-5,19,CASSFPGLALGASYNEQFF
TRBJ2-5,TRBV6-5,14,CASSYAGSKETQYF
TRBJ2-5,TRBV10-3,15,CAIGQQERGGETQYF
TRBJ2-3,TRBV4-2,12,CASSQDRDTQYF
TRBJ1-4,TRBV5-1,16,CASSSGDIATNEKLFF
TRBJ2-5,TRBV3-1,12,CASGLASSEQYF
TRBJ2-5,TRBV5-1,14,CASSLGGFRETQYF
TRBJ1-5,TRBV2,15,CASSRGDVSNQPQHF
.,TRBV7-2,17,CASGPRVRTSVVYEQYF
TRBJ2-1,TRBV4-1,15,CASSHEDRNCNEQFF
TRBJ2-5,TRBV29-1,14,CSVEVAGSGETQYF
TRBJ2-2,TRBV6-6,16,CASRGTSGSLAGELFF